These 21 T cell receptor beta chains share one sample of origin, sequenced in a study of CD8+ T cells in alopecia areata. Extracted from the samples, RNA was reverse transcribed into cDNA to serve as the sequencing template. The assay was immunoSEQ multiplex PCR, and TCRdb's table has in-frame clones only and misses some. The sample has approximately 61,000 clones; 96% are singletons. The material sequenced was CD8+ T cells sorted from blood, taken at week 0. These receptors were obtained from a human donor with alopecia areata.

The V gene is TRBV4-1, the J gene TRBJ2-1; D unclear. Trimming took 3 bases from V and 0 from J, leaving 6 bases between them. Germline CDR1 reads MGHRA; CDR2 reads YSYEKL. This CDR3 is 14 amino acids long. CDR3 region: CASSHPSSYNEQFF. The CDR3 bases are TGCGCCAGCAGCCACCCGAGCTCCTACAATGAGCAGTTCTTC.

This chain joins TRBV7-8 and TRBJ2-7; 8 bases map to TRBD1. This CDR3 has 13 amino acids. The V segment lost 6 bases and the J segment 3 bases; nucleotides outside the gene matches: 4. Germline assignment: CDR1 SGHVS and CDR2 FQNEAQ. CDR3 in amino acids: CASSPDRDYEQYF. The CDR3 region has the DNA TGTGCCAGCAGTCCGGACAGGGACTACGAGCAGTACTTC.

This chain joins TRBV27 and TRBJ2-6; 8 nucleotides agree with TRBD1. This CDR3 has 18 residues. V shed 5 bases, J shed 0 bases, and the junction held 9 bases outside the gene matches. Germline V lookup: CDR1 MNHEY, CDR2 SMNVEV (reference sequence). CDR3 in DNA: TGTGCCAGCAGTCCCCTGCAGGGGGCGGACTCTGGGGCCAACGTCCTGACTTTC. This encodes CASSPLQGADSGANVLTF.

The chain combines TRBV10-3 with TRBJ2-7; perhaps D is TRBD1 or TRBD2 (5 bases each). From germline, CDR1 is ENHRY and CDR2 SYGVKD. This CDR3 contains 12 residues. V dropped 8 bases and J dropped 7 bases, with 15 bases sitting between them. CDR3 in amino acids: CAIRCRGGEQYF. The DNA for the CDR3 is TGTGCCATCCGTTGCCGGGGCGGGGAGCAGTACTTC.

This CDR3 is CAISEETDSYEQYF. The DNA for the CDR3 is TGTGCCATCAGTGAAGAGACAGACTCCTACGAGCAGTACTTC. This chain connects TRBV10-3 to TRBJ2-7, with D possibly TRBD1 on 5 matching bases. Per the germline V gene, CDR1 is ENHRY and CDR2 is SYGVKD. The V and J ends lost 3 bases and 0 bases respectively, with 9 bases between them. The CDR3 extends over 14 amino acids.

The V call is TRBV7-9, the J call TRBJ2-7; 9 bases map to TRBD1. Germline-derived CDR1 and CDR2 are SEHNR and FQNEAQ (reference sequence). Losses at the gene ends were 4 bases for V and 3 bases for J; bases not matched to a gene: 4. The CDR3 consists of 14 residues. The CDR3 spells CASSSPGQGYEQYF. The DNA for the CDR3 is TGTGCCAGCAGCTCACCGGGACAGGGCTACGAGCAGTACTTC.

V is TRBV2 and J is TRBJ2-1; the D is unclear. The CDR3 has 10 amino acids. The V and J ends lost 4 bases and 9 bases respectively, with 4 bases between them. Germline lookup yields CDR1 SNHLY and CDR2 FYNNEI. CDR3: CASSASEQFF. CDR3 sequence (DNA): TGTGCCAGCAGTGCCTCTGAGCAGTTCTTC.

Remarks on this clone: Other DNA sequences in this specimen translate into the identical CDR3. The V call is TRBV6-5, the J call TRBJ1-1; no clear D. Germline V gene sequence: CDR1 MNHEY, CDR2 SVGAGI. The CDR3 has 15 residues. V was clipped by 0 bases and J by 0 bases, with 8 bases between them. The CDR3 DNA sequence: TGTGCCAGCAGTTACTCGAGACTCTTGAACACTGAAGCTTTCTTT. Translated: CASSYSRLLNTEAFF.

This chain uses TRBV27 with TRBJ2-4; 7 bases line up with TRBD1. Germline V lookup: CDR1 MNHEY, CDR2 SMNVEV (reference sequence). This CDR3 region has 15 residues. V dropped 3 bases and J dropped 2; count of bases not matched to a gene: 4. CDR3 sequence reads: CASSFDRVTKNIQYF. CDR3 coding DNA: TGTGCCAGCAGTTTTGACAGGGTTACCAAAAACATTCAGTACTTC.

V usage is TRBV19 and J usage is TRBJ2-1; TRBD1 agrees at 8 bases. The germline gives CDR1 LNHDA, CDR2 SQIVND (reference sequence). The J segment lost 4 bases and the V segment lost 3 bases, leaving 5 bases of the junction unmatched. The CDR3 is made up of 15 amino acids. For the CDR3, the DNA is TGTGCCAGTAGTATGGACAGGGATAGGTACAATGAGCAGTTCTTC. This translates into CASSMDRDRYNEQFF. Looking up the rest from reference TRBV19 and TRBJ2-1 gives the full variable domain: DGGITQSPKYLFRKEGQNVTLSCEQNLNHDAMYWYRQDPGQGLRLIYYSQIVNDFQKGDIAEGYSVSREKKESFPLTVTSAQKNPTAFYLCASSMDRDRYNEQFFGPGTRLTVL.

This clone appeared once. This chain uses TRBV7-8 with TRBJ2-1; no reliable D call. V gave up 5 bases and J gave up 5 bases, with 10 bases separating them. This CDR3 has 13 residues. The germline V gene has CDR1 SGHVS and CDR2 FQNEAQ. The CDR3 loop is CASSIRVHNEQFF. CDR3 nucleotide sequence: TGTGCCAGCAGCATCCGGGTCCACAATGAGCAGTTCTTC. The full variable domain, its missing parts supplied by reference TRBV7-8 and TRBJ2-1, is GAGVSQSPRYKVAKRGQDVALRCDPISGHVSLFWYQQALGQGPEFLTYFQNEAQLDKSGLPSDRFFAERPEGSVSTLKIQRTQQEDSAVYLCASSIRVHNEQFFGPGTRLTVL.

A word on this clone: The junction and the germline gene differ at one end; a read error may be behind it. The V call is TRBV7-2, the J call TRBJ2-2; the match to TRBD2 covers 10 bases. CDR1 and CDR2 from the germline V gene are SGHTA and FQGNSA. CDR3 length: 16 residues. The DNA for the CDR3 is TGTGCCAGCAGCTTAAGCGGGGGGGCGAAGACCGGGGAGCTGTTTTTT. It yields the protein CASSLSGGAKTGELFF. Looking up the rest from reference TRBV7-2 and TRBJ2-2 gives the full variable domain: GAGVSQSPSNKVTEKGKDVELRCDPISGHTALYWYRQSLGQGLEFLIYFQGNSAPDKSGLPSDRFSAERTGGSVSTLTIQRTQQEDSAVYLCASSLSGGAKTGELFFGEGSRLTVL.

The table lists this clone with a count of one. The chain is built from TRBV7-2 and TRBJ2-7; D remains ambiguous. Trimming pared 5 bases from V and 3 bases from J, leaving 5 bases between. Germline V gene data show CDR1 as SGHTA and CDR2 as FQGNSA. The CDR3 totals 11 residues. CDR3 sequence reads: CASSLNYEQYF. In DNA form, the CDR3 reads TGTGCCAGCAGCCTCAACTACGAGCAGTACTTC.

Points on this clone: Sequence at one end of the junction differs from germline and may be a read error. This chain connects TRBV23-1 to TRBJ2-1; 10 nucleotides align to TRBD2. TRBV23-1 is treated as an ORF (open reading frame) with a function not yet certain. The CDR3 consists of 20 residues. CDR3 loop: CASRQCEGTEAGGPYNEQFF. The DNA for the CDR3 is TGCGCCAGCAGACAATGCGAAGGGACTGAAGCGGGGGGGCCCTACAATGAGCAGTTCTTC.

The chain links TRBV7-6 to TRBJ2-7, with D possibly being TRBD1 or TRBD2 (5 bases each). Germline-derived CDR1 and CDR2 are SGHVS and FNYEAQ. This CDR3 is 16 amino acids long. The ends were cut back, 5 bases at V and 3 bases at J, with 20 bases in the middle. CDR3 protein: CASSPTGLGALYEQYF. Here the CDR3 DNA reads TGTGCCAGCAGCCCCACAGGACTCGGCGCCCTCTACGAGCAGTACTTC. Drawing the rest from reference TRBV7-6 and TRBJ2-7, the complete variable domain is GAGVSQSPRYKVTKRGQDVALRCDPISGHVSLYWYRQALGQGPEFLTYFNYEAQQDKSGLPNDRFSAERPEGSISTLTIQRTEQRDSAMYRCASSPTGLGALYEQYFGPGTRLTVT.

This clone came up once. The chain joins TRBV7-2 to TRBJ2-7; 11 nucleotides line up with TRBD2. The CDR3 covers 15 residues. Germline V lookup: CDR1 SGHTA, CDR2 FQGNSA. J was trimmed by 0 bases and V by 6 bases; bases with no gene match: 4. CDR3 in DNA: TGTGCCAGCAGTGCTCTAGCGGGGGGCTCCTACGAGCAGTACTTC. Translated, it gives CASSALAGGSYEQYF.

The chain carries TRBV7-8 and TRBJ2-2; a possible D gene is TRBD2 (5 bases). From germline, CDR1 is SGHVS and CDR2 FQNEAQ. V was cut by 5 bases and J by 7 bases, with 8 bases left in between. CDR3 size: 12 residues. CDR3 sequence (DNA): TGTGCCAGCAGCCTGGACTTCGGGGAGCTGTTTTTT. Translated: CASSLDFGELFF. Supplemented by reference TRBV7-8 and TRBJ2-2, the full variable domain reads GAGVSQSPRYKVAKRGQDVALRCDPISGHVSLFWYQQALGQGPEFLTYFQNEAQLDKSGLPSDRFFAERPEGSVSTLKIQRTQQEDSAVYLCASSLDFGELFFGEGSRLTVL.

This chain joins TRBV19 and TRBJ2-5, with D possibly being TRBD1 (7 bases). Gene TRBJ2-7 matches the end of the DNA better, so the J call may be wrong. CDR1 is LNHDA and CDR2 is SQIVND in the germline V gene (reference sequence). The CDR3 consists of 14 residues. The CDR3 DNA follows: TGTGCCAGTAGTCCCGGGGGACAGATTTACGAGCAGTACTTC. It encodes CASSPGGQIYEQYF.

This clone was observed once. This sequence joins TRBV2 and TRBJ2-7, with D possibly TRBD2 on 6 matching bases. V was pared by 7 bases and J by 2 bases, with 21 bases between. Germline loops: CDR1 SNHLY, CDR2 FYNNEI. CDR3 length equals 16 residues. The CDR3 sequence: CASTLGMGGPTYEQYF. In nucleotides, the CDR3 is TGTGCCAGCACTCTAGGCATGGGGGGTCCGACCTACGAGCAGTACTTC.

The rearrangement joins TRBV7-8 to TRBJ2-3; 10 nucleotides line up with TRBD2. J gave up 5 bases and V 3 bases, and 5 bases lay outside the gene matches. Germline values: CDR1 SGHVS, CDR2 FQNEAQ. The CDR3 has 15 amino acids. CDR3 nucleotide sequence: TGTGCCAGCAGCTTTACTAGCGGGGATGGAGATACGCAGTATTTT. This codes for CASSFTSGDGDTQYF.

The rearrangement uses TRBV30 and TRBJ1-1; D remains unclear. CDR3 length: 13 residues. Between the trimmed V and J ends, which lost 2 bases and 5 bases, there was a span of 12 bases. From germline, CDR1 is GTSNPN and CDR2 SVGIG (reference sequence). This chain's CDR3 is CAWSSYGETEAFF. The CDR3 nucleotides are TGTGCCTGGAGTTCATATGGGGAGACTGAAGCTTTCTTT.